Listed below are T cell receptor beta chains from one sample, sequenced in a study of blood T cell repertoires in COVID-19. The method was immunoSEQ multiplex PCR; TCRdb's version includes in-frame clones alone and lacks a portion of them. The data contain around 260,000 clones, 86% of them seen just once; the ten biggest clones take up over 1.5%. Sequenced input: peripheral blood. The receptors come from a man aged 30 to 45 with active or convalescent COVID-19. The CDR3 runs from the conserved cysteine through the conserved F or W. A D gene is named only where the DNA matches it firmly. Part of the rows lack a size; the others show once, few, many or a class for expanded clones.

clone_size	v_call	d_call	j_call	cdr3_aa	cdr3_nt
once	TRBV5-5	-	TRBJ2-7	CASSFRYVRGGSYEQYF	TGTGCCAGCAGCTTTCGGTATGTGAGGGGGGGTTCATACGAGCAGTACTTC
-	TRBV7-7	-	TRBJ1-1	CASSLETNTEAFF	TGTGCCAGCAGCCTAGAAACTAACACTGAAGCTTTCTTT
-	TRBV15	-	TRBJ1-3	CATTHPQISGNTIYF	TGTGCCACCACCCACCCACAGATCTCTGGAAACACCATATATTTT
-	TRBV29-1	-	TRBJ1-1	CSVYGIGDTEAFF	TGCAGCGTTTACGGTATCGGGGACACTGAAGCTTTCTTT
few	TRBV5-1	-	TRBJ1-1	CASSSSRMNTEAFF	TGCGCCAGCAGCTCAAGCCGCATGAACACTGAAGCTTTCTTT
few	TRBV11-2	TRBD2	TRBJ2-5	CASSPQGGRIAGETQYF	TGTGCCAGCAGCCCCCAGGGAGGGAGGATAGCGGGAGAGACCCAGTACTTC
few	TRBV4-3	TRBD2	TRBJ2-6	CASSQGGGAGVVANVLTF	TGCGCCAGCAGCCAAGGTGGGGGAGCGGGGGTTGTGGCCAACGTCCTGACTTTC
-	TRBV7-2	-	TRBJ2-3	CASSLSVGPDTQYF	TGTGCCAGCAGCCTATCCGTGGGCCCAGATACGCAGTATTTT
-	TRBV14	TRBD1	TRBJ1-1	CASSQQTGVGANTEAFF	TGTGCCAGCAGCCAACAGACAGGGGTGGGCGCGAACACTGAAGCTTTCTTT
-	TRBV3-1/TRBV3-2	TRBD1	TRBJ1-2	CASSQVPGQRREVRSYTF	TGTGCCAGCAGCCAAGTGCCGGGACAGAGAAGAGAGGTTAGAAGCTACACCTTC
once	TRBV5-4	TRBD1	TRBJ1-6	CASSLRDSYNSPLHF	TGTGCCAGCAGCTTAAGGGACAGCTATAATTCACCCCTCCACTTT
-	TRBV27	TRBD1	TRBJ1-5	CASSLKAPGQSNQPQHF	TGTGCCAGCAGTTTAAAGGCCCCGGGACAGAGCAATCAGCCCCAGCATTTT
-	TRBV6-5	-	TRBJ2-7	CASTSDSFPYEQYF	TGTGCCAGCACCTCGGATAGCTTCCCCTACGAGCAGTACTTC
-	TRBV6-2/TRBV6-3	TRBD2	TRBJ2-7	CASSYPLAGGEWESSYEQYF	TGTGCCAGCAGTTACCCCCTAGCGGGGGGCGAATGGGAGAGCTCCTACGAGCAGTACTTC
-	TRBV27	TRBD1	TRBJ2-1	CASSSGTGGRDEQFF	TGTGCCAGCAGTTCGGGGACAGGGGGTCGGGATGAGCAGTTCTTC
-	TRBV19	TRBD1	TRBJ1-2	CASTSRGGQGYGYTF	TGTGCCAGCACCTCTCGAGGGGGACAGGGTTATGGCTACACCTTC
-	TRBV30	-	TRBJ2-1	CAWSVTHVDEQFF	TGTGCCTGGAGTGTAACTCACGTCGATGAGCAGTTCTTC
-	TRBV6-2/TRBV6-3	TRBD2	TRBJ2-7	CASSSGTLAGYYEQYF	TGTGCCAGCAGTTCGGGGACTCTAGCGGGGTACTACGAGCAGTACTTC
-	TRBV6-6	TRBD1	TRBJ1-2	CASRPTGTGENYTF	TGTGCCAGCAGACCTACCGGGACAGGTGAAAACTACACCTTC
-	TRBV7-2	TRBD1	TRBJ2-7	CASSQGLTGGLSYEQYF	TGTGCCAGCAGCCAGGGGTTAACAGGGGGCCTCTCCTACGAGCAGTACTTC
-	TRBV4-1	TRBD1	TRBJ2-6	CASGKQGHGSGANVLTF	TGCGCCAGTGGGAAACAGGGGCATGGATCTGGGGCCAACGTCCTGACTTTC
once	TRBV13	TRBD1	TRBJ1-1	CASSSRQGASHTEAFF	TGTGCCAGCAGCTCTAGACAGGGGGCATCGCACACTGAAGCTTTCTTT